Sequencing of this T cell receptor beta chain was carried out in a study of cytomegalovirus exposure and HLA in healthy donors. Study-wide findings and caveats: TCR beta chains numbering under 200 were designated cytomegalovirus-associated. An ancestry cluster, one associated with Asian ancestry, reportedly showed fewer N-insertions than the approximately 650-donor mean in a later analysis.

PCR involved 60 Vbeta and 13 Jbeta primers. This table comes from immunoSEQ multiplex PCR, and its TCRdb copy is limited to in-frame clones, with some not included. The table gives some 150,000 clones; the top ten clones make up about 2.5% of it. There are 17 residues in the CDR3. Germline CDR1 SGHDN, CDR2 FVKESK. V gave up 4 bases and J gave up 0 bases, with 18 bases separating them. In regard to this clone: Its antigen remains unidentified.

The TCR was taken from a man aged 40-50 years in good health and CMV-seronegative. This rearrangement joins TRBV14 to TRBJ1-1; D is undetermined. The specimen was PBMCs. For the CDR3, the DNA is TGTGCCAGCAGCCCCTGGCCTCTGGGAGGAGTGAACACTGAAGCTTTCTTT. Its translation is CASSPWPLGGVNTEAFF.